Following are 23 T cell receptor beta chains from one sample sequenced in a study of low-dose radiotherapy and immunotherapy resistance in tumors. Both TCRalpha and TCRbeta chains were reverse transcribed with V-gene-specific primers. Amplification of TCRs used a constant-region primer and V-primer adapter for about 20 PCR cycles. TCRdb independently ran MiXCR on the reads; one entry per CDR3 protein. Of around 13,000 distinct CDR3 sequences listed, around 75% are singletons. The origin of the receptors is a human donor with advanced metastatic prostate, ovarian, gallbladder or colorectal cancer (not recorded which). This table probably holds off-target reads from a library built for another chain.

The CDR3 loop reads CASSFSTGTGELFF. For the CDR3, the DNA is TGTGCCAGCAGCTTCTCGACGGGAACCGGGGAGCTGTTTTTT. The chain joins TRBV7-3 to TRBJ2-2; D is possibly TRBD2 (5 bases). V was cut by 3 bases and J by 5 bases, with 10 bases left in between. Per the germline V gene, CDR1 is SGHTA and CDR2 is FQGTGA. CDR3 length: 14 residues.

This sequence joins TRBV10-3 and TRBJ2-3, with TRBD1 as a possible D gene (5 bases). Germline CDR1 and CDR2: ENHRY and SYGVKD. The CDR3 covers 14 residues. Deletions cut 6 bases from V and 0 bases from J, with 10 bases between. The CDR3 protein is CAIRTVTSTDTQYF. CDR3 DNA sequence: TGTGCCATCAGGACAGTTACTAGCACAGATACGCAGTATTTT.

In this sample, this clonotype turned up a few times. The chain joins TRBV6-2 or TRBV6-3 to TRBJ2-1; 7 bases agree with TRBD2. Germline CDR1 reads MNHEY; CDR2 reads SVGEGT. The CDR3 covers 12 residues. The ends lost 5 bases at V and 8 bases at J; junction bases unmatched: 3. CDR3 bases: TGTGCCAGCAGTGGGGGAGGGGATGAGCAGTTCTTC. It specifies CASSGGGDEQFF.

The V gene is TRBV5-1, the J gene TRBJ2-7, with 7 bases matching TRBD2. The CDR3 is made up of 16 amino acids. CDR1 and CDR2 from the germline V gene are SGHRS and YFSETQ. The junction had 11 bases not matched to a gene; V was cut back by 4 bases and J by 1 base. Here the CDR3 DNA reads TGCGCCAGCAGCCTATGGGACGGGGGGTTTTCCTACGAGCAGTACTTC. Translation gives CASSLWDGGFSYEQYF.

The genes are TRBV7-2 and TRBJ2-2, with 10 bases aligning to TRBD1. Germline V gives CDR1 SGHTA, CDR2 FQGNSA. J was trimmed by 7 bases and V by 3 bases; bases with no gene match: 11. The CDR3 extends over 17 amino acids. The chain's CDR3 is CASSLDRDRGYIGELFF. Here the CDR3 DNA reads TGTGCCAGCAGCTTGGACCGGGACAGGGGTTACATCGGGGAGCTGTTTTTT.

The chain has TRBV13 and TRBJ2-7; 12 positions match TRBD2. Germline assignment: CDR1 PRHDT and CDR2 FYEKMQ (reference sequence). CDR3 length equals 13 residues. The ends lost 10 bases at V and 3 bases at J; junction bases unmatched: 4. The CDR3 protein is CATRLAGDYEQYF. DNA for the CDR3: TGTGCCACCAGACTAGCGGGGGACTACGAGCAGTACTTC.

The chain links TRBV7-6 to TRBJ1-1; D is undetermined. This CDR3 is 14 amino acids long. In germline, CDR1 is SGHVS, CDR2 FNYEAQ. V shed 5 bases and J shed 3 bases, with 13 bases lying between them. CDR3 residues: CASSPDGADTEAFF. The CDR3 coding sequence is TGTGCCAGCAGCCCAGATGGTGCGGACACTGAAGCTTTCTTT.

The rearrangement joins TRBV2 to TRBJ2-3, with TRBD2 identical over 9 bases. The V and J ends lost 6 bases and 1 base, in that order; junction bases with no gene match: 2. Looked up from germline, CDR1 is SNHLY and CDR2 is FYNNEI. CDR3 length equals 14 residues. CDR3 amino acids: CASSQRGGTDTQYF. Written as DNA, the CDR3 is TGTGCCAGCAGCCAGCGGGGGGGCACAGATACGCAGTATTTT.

CDR3: CASSPGAADTQYF. The CDR3, as DNA: TGTGCCAGCAGCCCCGGGGCCGCGGATACGCAGTATTTT. The rearrangement uses TRBV12-3 or TRBV12-4 and TRBJ2-3; perhaps D is TRBD1 or TRBD2 (5 bases each). The CDR3 totals 13 residues. V lost 6 bases to trimming and J lost 6 bases, with 13 bases between them.

This clonotype occurred a few times. The V call is TRBV14, the J call TRBJ1-3; 7 bases fit TRBD1. The J segment lost 6 bases and the V segment lost 0 bases, leaving 8 bases of the junction unmatched. The CDR3 covers 16 residues. In germline, CDR1 is SGHDN, CDR2 FVKESK. The CDR3 sequence: CASSQDWTGIENTIYF. As DNA, the CDR3 is TGTGCCAGCAGCCAAGATTGGACAGGAATCGAAAACACCATATATTTT.

The CDR3 is CATTTSGEETQYF. CDR3 sequence (DNA): TGTGCCACCACGACTAGCGGGGAAGAGACCCAGTACTTC. The chain links TRBV12-3 or TRBV12-4 to TRBJ2-5; 11 positions match TRBD2. The CDR3 is 13 residues long. Trimming removed 10 bases from V and 3 bases from J; junction bases left unmatched: 4.

This chain connects TRBV14 to TRBJ2-1; D may correspond to TRBD1 or TRBD2 (6 bases each). The CDR3 consists of 13 residues. The V end was cut by 4 bases, the J end by 8 bases, with 12 bases between. The germline CDR1 and CDR2 sequences are SGHDN and FVKESK. The chain's CDR3 is CASSRWGADEQFF. CDR3 DNA: TGTGCCAGCAGCCGCTGGGGGGCCGATGAGCAGTTCTTC. Using reference TRBV14 and TRBJ2-1 for the parts outside the CDR3, the full variable domain is EAGVTQFPSHSVIEKGQTVTLRCDPISGHDNLYWYRRVMGKEIKFLLHFVKESKQDESGMPNNRFLAERTGGTYSTLKVQPAELEDSGVYFCASSRWGADEQFFGPGTRLTVL.

V usage is TRBV6-1 and J usage is TRBJ1-4, with D unresolved. From germline, CDR1 is MNHNS and CDR2 SASEGT. CDR3 length: 16 amino acids. V was cut by 2 bases and J by 4 bases, with 14 bases left in between. CDR3 sequence: CASSEIWSGVNEKLFF. CDR3 sequence (DNA): TGTGCCAGCAGTGAAATTTGGTCCGGGGTTAATGAAAAACTGTTTTTT.

The count of this clonotype is one. V usage is TRBV3-1 and J usage is TRBJ1-1; D possibly corresponds to TRBD1 (5 bases). This CDR3 is 14 amino acids long. V was pared by 4 bases and J by 1 base, with 10 bases between. CDR1 and CDR2 (germline): LGHDT, YNNKEL (reference sequence). The CDR3 DNA is TGTGCCAGCAGCCTAAACCAGGGGAACACTGAAGCTTTCTTT. Translating gives CASSLNQGNTEAFF.

The chain recombines TRBV6-8 with TRBJ2-5; TRBD2 agrees at 11 bases. The CDR3 has 15 amino acids. Germline V gene data show CDR1 as MNHGY and CDR2 as SAAAGT. The ends lost 5 bases at V and 2 bases at J; junction bases unmatched: 4. CDR3: CASSELAGGQETQYF. CDR3 DNA sequence: TGTGCCAGCAGTGAATTAGCGGGGGGGCAAGAGACCCAGTACTTC.

This clonotype was counted a few times. CDR3 amino acids: CASRSHGGPETQYF. For the CDR3, the DNA is TGTGCCAGCAGATCCCATGGGGGGCCAGAGACCCAGTACTTC. The chain has TRBV11-2 and TRBJ2-5; the D gene could be TRBD1 or TRBD2 (6 bases each). Trimming removed 6 bases at V and 4 bases at J, with 15 bases between. The CDR3 has 14 residues. Germline lookup yields CDR1 SGHAT and CDR2 FQNNGV. The complete variable domain, with remaining parts taken from reference TRBV11-2 and TRBJ2-5, reads EAGVAQSPRYKIIEKRQSVAFWCNPISGHATLYWYQQILGQGPKLLIQFQNNGVVDDSQLPKDRFSAERLKGVDSTLKIQPAKLEDSAVYLCASRSHGGPETQYFGPGTRLLVL.

This sequence joins TRBV19 and TRBJ1-1; no definite D call. V gave up 3 bases and J gave up 5 bases, with 10 bases separating them. The CDR3 runs 13 residues. Germline lookup yields CDR1 LNHDA and CDR2 SQIVND (reference sequence). In nucleotides, the CDR3 is TGTGCCAGTAGTATGGACTCGAGGACTGAAGCTTTCTTT. It translates to CASSMDSRTEAFF.

The gene calls are TRBV5-1 and TRBJ2-2; 7 bases agree with TRBD1. V shed 5 bases and J 5 bases; nucleotides not matched to a gene: 9. CDR3 length: 15 amino acids. Germline loops: CDR1 SGHRS, CDR2 YFSETQ. The CDR3, as DNA: TGCGCCAGCAGGCCAGGACAGGAATTAACCGGGGAGCTGTTTTTT. This translates into CASRPGQELTGELFF.

The rearrangement joins TRBV4-2 to TRBJ2-7; a weak D match, TRBD2 (5 bases). Trimming took off 0 bases at V and 1 base at J, with 13 bases between the two ends. Germline-derived CDR1 and CDR2 are LGHNA and YNFKEQ. CDR3 length: 16 residues. The CDR3: CASSQDVGGGSYEQYF. CDR3 nucleotides: TGTGCCAGCAGCCAAGATGTAGGTGGCGGGTCCTACGAGCAGTACTTC.

The chain is built from TRBV11-3 and TRBJ2-3, with 7 bases matching TRBD2. The length of the CDR3 is 15 residues. Germline V CDR1 and CDR2: SGHNT, YENEEA. V lost 5 bases, J lost 4 bases, and 9 bases stayed unmatched. CDR3 bases: TGTGCCAGCAGCATACAGAGCGGGGTTGCAGATACGCAGTATTTT. Its translation: CASSIQSGVADTQYF.

The rearrangement uses TRBV7-2 and TRBJ1-5; unclear D gene. This CDR3 has 13 amino acids. Trimming left V 6 bases short and J 7 bases short, with 13 bases between. Germline V gene sequence: CDR1 SGHTA, CDR2 FQGNSA. DNA for the CDR3: TGTGCCAGCAGTCCCCACCGGGAACAGCCCCAGCATTTT. Its translation: CASSPHREQPQHF. Based on the CDR3 plus reference TRBV7-2 and TRBJ1-5, the full variable domain is GAGVSQSPSNKVTEKGKDVELRCDPISGHTALYWYRQSLGQGLEFLIYFQGNSAPDKSGLPSDRFSAERTGGSVSTLTIQRTQQEDSAVYLCASSPHREQPQHFGDGTRLSIL.

This sequence joins TRBV5-1 and TRBJ2-7; no reliable D call. The CDR3 is 14 residues long. V lost 4 bases and J lost 3, with 14 bases in between. Germline V gene lookup returns CDR1 SGHRS and CDR2 YFSETQ. In nucleotides, the CDR3 is TGCGCCAGCAGCGAGCCCGGGCAAGGCTACGAGCAGTACTTC. Translation: CASSEPGQGYEQYF.

The chain uses TRBV5-1 and TRBJ1-4, with D unclear. The CDR3 has 15 amino acids. The V gene's germline CDR1 is SGHRS and CDR2 YFSETQ. V was trimmed by 1 base and J by 2 bases, leaving 9 bases between them. The CDR3 nucleotides are TGCGCCAGCAGCTTGACCCAGGAGACTAATGAAAAACTGTTTTTT. Amino acid sequence: CASSLTQETNEKLFF.